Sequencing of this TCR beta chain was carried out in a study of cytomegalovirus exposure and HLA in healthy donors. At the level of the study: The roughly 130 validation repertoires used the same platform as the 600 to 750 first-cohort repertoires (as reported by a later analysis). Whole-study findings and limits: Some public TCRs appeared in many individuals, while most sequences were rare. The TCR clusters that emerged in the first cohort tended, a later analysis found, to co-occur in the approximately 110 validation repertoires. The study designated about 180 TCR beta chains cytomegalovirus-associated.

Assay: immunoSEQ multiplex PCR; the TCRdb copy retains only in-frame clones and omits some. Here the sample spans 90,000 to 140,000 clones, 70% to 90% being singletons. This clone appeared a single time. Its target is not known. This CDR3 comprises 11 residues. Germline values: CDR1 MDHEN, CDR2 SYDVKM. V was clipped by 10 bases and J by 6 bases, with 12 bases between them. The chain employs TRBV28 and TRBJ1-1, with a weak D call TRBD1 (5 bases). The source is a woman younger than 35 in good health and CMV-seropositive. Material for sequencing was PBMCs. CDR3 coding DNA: TGTGCCACCCAAGACAGCCCTGAAGCTTTCTTT. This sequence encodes CATQDSPEAFF.